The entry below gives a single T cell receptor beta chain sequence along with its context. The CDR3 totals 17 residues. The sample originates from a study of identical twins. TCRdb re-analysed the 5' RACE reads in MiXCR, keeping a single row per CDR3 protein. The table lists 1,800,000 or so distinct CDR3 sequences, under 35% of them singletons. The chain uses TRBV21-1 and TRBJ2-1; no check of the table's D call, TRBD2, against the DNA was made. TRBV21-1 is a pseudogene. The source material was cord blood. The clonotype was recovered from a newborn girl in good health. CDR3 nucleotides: TGTGCCAGCAGCAAACGAAGGGCTAGCGGGGGTTACAATGAGCAGTTCTTC. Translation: CASSKRRASGGYNEQFF.